This T cell receptor (beta chain) was sequenced in a study of CD8+ T cells in alopecia areata. Turning to the study itself: Patients in the treated group were given tofacitinib by mouth, 5 to 10 mg twice a day. General observations from the study: Tofacitinib significantly brought down scalp clonality and expanded CD8+ clones among top 100.

Treatment reported: oral pan-JAK inhibitor, 5-10 mg twice daily. Lesional scalp punch biopsies and peripheral blood were collected from alopecia areata patients. The sorting of PBMCs gave CD4+ and CD8+ T cells. About this clone: No antigen is known for it.

Extraction of RNA preceded its reverse transcription into cDNA, which served as the sequencing template. Method: immunoSEQ multiplex PCR; TCRdb's copy keeps in-frame clones and lacks some. The repertoire includes 190,000 or so clones, about 62% of them detected once, and 5.5% sits in the top ten. Sample: CD4+ T cells sorted from blood, taken at week 24, from a patient treated with tofacitinib. The source is a human donor with alopecia areata.

The CDR3 reads CASSLVSSGANVLTF. The CDR3 DNA reads TGCGCCAGCAGCTTGGTTTCCTCTGGGGCCAACGTCCTGACTTTC. This chain uses TRBV5-1 with TRBJ2-6, with D unresolved. Germline V gene data show CDR1 as SGHRS and CDR2 as YFSETQ. The CDR3 is made up of 15 amino acids. V was cut by 0 bases and J by 0 bases, with 4 bases left in between.